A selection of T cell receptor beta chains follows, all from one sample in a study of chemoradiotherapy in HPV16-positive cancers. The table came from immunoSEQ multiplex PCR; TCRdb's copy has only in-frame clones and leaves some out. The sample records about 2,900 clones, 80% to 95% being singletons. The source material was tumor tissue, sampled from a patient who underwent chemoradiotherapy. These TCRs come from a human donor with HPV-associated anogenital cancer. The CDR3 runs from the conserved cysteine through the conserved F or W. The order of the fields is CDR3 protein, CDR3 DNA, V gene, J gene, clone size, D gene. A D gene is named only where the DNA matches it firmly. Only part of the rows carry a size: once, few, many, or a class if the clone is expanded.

cdr3_aa: CASSIQGAAYGYTF; cdr3_nt: TGTGCCAGTAGTATTCAGGGCGCAGCCTATGGCTACACCTTC; v_call: TRBV19; j_call: TRBJ1-2; clone_size: few; d_call: NA
cdr3_aa: CASSSGYTGELFF; cdr3_nt: TGCGCCAGCAGTTCAGGGTATACCGGGGAGCTGTTTTTT; v_call: TRBV5-1; j_call: TRBJ2-2; clone_size: once; d_call: NA
cdr3_aa: CASSRTPGENEKLFF; cdr3_nt: TGCGCCAGCAGCCGAACCCCAGGGGAAAATGAAAAACTGTTTTTT; v_call: TRBV5-1; j_call: TRBJ1-4; clone_size: NA; d_call: NA
cdr3_aa: CASRELGRVYGYTF; cdr3_nt: TGCGCCAGCAGGGAACTGGGGAGGGTCTACGGCTACACCTTC; v_call: TRBV4-1; j_call: TRBJ1-2; clone_size: NA; d_call: NA
cdr3_aa: CASSLGAQAYLSGANVLTF; cdr3_nt: TGTGCCAGCAGCTTGGGCGCGCAGGCCTACCTCTCTGGGGCCAACGTCCTGACTTTC; v_call: TRBV7-8; j_call: TRBJ2-6; clone_size: once; d_call: NA
cdr3_aa: CASSLSAFSGANVLTF; cdr3_nt: TGTGCCAGCAGCTTGTCAGCGTTCTCTGGGGCCAACGTCCTGACTTTC; v_call: TRBV5-6; j_call: TRBJ2-6; clone_size: NA; d_call: NA
cdr3_aa: CASRPMGTLGENTEAFF; cdr3_nt: TGTGCCAGCAGGCCTATGGGGACTCTCGGTGAGAACACTGAAGCTTTCTTT; v_call: TRBV28; j_call: TRBJ1-1; clone_size: NA; d_call: NA
cdr3_aa: CASRVQGNTEAFF; cdr3_nt: TGTGCCAGCAGGGTACAGGGGAACACTGAAGCTTTCTTT; v_call: TRBV2; j_call: TRBJ1-1; clone_size: NA; d_call: NA
cdr3_aa: CASSLGSLMNTEAFF; cdr3_nt: TGTGCCAGCAGCTTGGGCTCCCTCATGAACACTGAAGCTTTCTTT; v_call: TRBV9; j_call: TRBJ1-1; clone_size: NA; d_call: NA
cdr3_aa: CASSWDENQPQHF; cdr3_nt: TGTGCCAGCAGTTGGGACGAAAATCAGCCCCAGCATTTT; v_call: TRBV27; j_call: TRBJ1-5; clone_size: NA; d_call: NA
cdr3_aa: CATSRCPTGGGTGELFF; cdr3_nt: TGTGCCACCAGCAGATGCCCGACAGGGGGCGGGACCGGGGAGCTGTTTTTT; v_call: TRBV15; j_call: TRBJ2-2; clone_size: NA; d_call: TRBD1
cdr3_aa: CASSLVLAGETQYF; cdr3_nt: TGTGCCAGCAGCTTAGTACTAGCGGGAGAGACCCAGTACTTC; v_call: TRBV7-9; j_call: TRBJ2-5; clone_size: few; d_call: TRBD2
cdr3_aa: CASSIRLAGTPSSYNSPLHF; cdr3_nt: TGTGCCAGTAGTATACGGCTCGCCGGGACACCGAGCTCCTATAATTCACCCCTCCACTTT; v_call: TRBV19; j_call: TRBJ1-6; clone_size: NA; d_call: NA
cdr3_aa: CSVEGPGDGYTF; cdr3_nt: TGCAGCGTTGAAGGTCCCGGGGATGGCTACACCTTC; v_call: TRBV29-1; j_call: TRBJ1-2; clone_size: NA; d_call: NA
cdr3_aa: CASSTGTGSGETQYF; cdr3_nt: TGTGCCAGTAGTACCGGGACAGGGTCTGGAGAGACCCAGTACTTC; v_call: TRBV19; j_call: TRBJ2-5; clone_size: once; d_call: TRBD1
cdr3_aa: CASSLSAGASTDTQYF; cdr3_nt: TGCGCCAGCAGCTTATCAGCGGGGGCTAGCACAGATACGCAGTATTTT; v_call: TRBV5-1; j_call: TRBJ2-3; clone_size: NA; d_call: TRBD2
cdr3_aa: CASSGQPTNEQFF; cdr3_nt: TGTGCCAGCAGCGGCCAGCCTACGAATGAGCAGTTCTTC; v_call: TRBV5-4; j_call: TRBJ2-1; clone_size: NA; d_call: NA
cdr3_aa: CASSTRWRMGSSYNSPLHF; cdr3_nt: TGTGCCAGCAGTACTCGATGGAGAATGGGTAGCTCCTATAATTCACCCCTCCACTTT; v_call: TRBV28; j_call: TRBJ1-6; clone_size: NA; d_call: NA
cdr3_aa: CASSVGLARGNEQFF; cdr3_nt: TGTGCCAGCAGCGTGGGACTTGCTCGAGGGAATGAGCAGTTCTTC; v_call: TRBV5-5; j_call: TRBJ2-1; clone_size: NA; d_call: NA
cdr3_aa: CASSPQGDLGYTF; cdr3_nt: TGTGCCAGCTCACCACAGGGGGATTTAGGCTACACCTTC; v_call: TRBV18; j_call: TRBJ1-2; clone_size: NA; d_call: NA
cdr3_aa: CTSSQYALASNEQFF; cdr3_nt: TGCACCAGCAGCCAATATGCCCTAGCTTCCAATGAGCAGTTCTTC; v_call: TRBV1; j_call: TRBJ2-1; clone_size: NA; d_call: NA
cdr3_aa: CSVEEGGLVTDEQFF; cdr3_nt: TGCAGCGTTGAAGAAGGGGGACTAGTGACTGATGAGCAGTTCTTC; v_call: TRBV29-1; j_call: TRBJ2-1; clone_size: NA; d_call: TRBD2
cdr3_aa: CASSVLVSGMNTEAFF; cdr3_nt: TGTGCCAGCAGCGTCTTAGTGTCAGGAATGAACACTGAAGCTTTCTTT; v_call: TRBV5-6; j_call: TRBJ1-1; clone_size: NA; d_call: NA
cdr3_aa: CASSPSYEQYF; cdr3_nt: TGTGCCAGCAGCCCCTCCTACGAGCAGTACTTC; v_call: TRBV7-2; j_call: TRBJ2-7; clone_size: NA; d_call: NA
cdr3_aa: CASSLGTVRSDTQYF; cdr3_nt: TGCGCCAGCAGCCTCGGGACAGTACGATCAGATACGCAGTATTTT; v_call: TRBV10-1; j_call: TRBJ2-3; clone_size: NA; d_call: TRBD1
cdr3_aa: CASSLGQGNYNEQFF; cdr3_nt: TGTGCCAGCAGTTTGGGACAGGGGAACTACAATGAGCAGTTCTTC; v_call: TRBV27; j_call: TRBJ2-1; clone_size: NA; d_call: TRBD1
cdr3_aa: CASSDDLWGPNYGYTF; cdr3_nt: TGTGCCAGCAGTGACGACCTCTGGGGGCCTAACTATGGCTACACCTTC; v_call: TRBV6-1; j_call: TRBJ1-2; clone_size: NA; d_call: NA
cdr3_aa: CATSSDLDTGELFF; cdr3_nt: TGTGCCACCAGCAGTGATCTTGACACCGGGGAGCTGTTTTTT; v_call: TRBV15; j_call: TRBJ2-2; clone_size: few; d_call: NA
cdr3_aa: CAWSVRGQRNTIYF; cdr3_nt: TGTGCCTGGAGTGTACGGGGGCAGCGAAACACCATATATTTT; v_call: TRBV30; j_call: TRBJ1-3; clone_size: once; d_call: NA
cdr3_aa: CATSRAQSYGYTF; cdr3_nt: TGTGCCACCAGCAGAGCACAGAGCTATGGCTACACCTTC; v_call: TRBV15; j_call: TRBJ1-2; clone_size: NA; d_call: NA
cdr3_aa: CASSLGGGISYGYTF; cdr3_nt: TGTGCCAGCAGCTTAGGTGGGGGGATCAGCTATGGCTACACCTTC; v_call: TRBV7-2; j_call: TRBJ1-2; clone_size: few; d_call: NA
cdr3_aa: CSVVGLASSQYF; cdr3_nt: TGCAGCGTTGTGGGACTAGCCTCCTCCCAGTATTTT; v_call: TRBV29-1; j_call: TRBJ2-3; clone_size: NA; d_call: TRBD2
cdr3_aa: CASSLEVAGDGTDTQYF; cdr3_nt: TGTGCCAGCAGCTTAGAGGTGGCGGGGGATGGCACAGATACGCAGTATTTT; v_call: TRBV7-2; j_call: TRBJ2-3; clone_size: NA; d_call: TRBD2
cdr3_aa: CASSLKVPYTEAFF; cdr3_nt: TGTGCCAGCAGCTTGAAGGTTCCTTACACTGAAGCTTTCTTT; v_call: TRBV5-6; j_call: TRBJ1-1; clone_size: NA; d_call: NA
cdr3_aa: CASSFAGKTDEKLFF; cdr3_nt: TGTGCCAGCAGCTTTGCCGGGAAGACGGATGAAAAACTGTTTTTT; v_call: TRBV9; j_call: TRBJ1-4; clone_size: NA; d_call: NA
cdr3_aa: CAWSVGGYGYTF; cdr3_nt: TGTGCCTGGAGTGTAGGGGGCTATGGCTACACCTTC; v_call: TRBV30; j_call: TRBJ1-2; clone_size: NA; d_call: NA
cdr3_aa: CASSYRDYEQYF; cdr3_nt: TGTGCCAGCAGTTACAGGGACTACGAGCAGTACTTC; v_call: TRBV6-6; j_call: TRBJ2-7; clone_size: NA; d_call: NA
cdr3_aa: CASSHTGPGNTIYF; cdr3_nt: TGCGCCAGCAGCCACACAGGGCCCGGAAACACCATATATTTT; v_call: TRBV4-3; j_call: TRBJ1-3; clone_size: NA; d_call: NA
cdr3_aa: CATSRARGRPRSTGELFF; cdr3_nt: TGTGCCACCAGCAGAGCCAGGGGCCGACCGAGGAGCACCGGGGAGCTGTTTTTT; v_call: TRBV15; j_call: TRBJ2-2; clone_size: NA; d_call: NA
cdr3_aa: CASSSYGPQHF; cdr3_nt: TGTGCCAGCAGCTCGTACGGGCCCCAGCATTTT; v_call: TRBV6-6; j_call: TRBJ1-5; clone_size: NA; d_call: NA
cdr3_aa: CASSGDGKRYNEQFF; cdr3_nt: TGTGCCAGCAGTGGGGACGGAAAGAGGTACAATGAGCAGTTCTTC; v_call: TRBV5-4; j_call: TRBJ2-1; clone_size: NA; d_call: NA